One and the same sample provided the 14 T cell receptor beta chains below, sequenced in a study of spatial heterogeneity in lung cancer. What these receptors recognize is not known. Study-wide results and caveats: Mutation counts in tumors were tracked by counts of expanded intratumoral alpha and beta TCRs.

TCRdb reprocessed the 5' RACE reads via MiXCR and lists one record per CDR3 protein. The data contain under 15,000 distinct CDR3 sequences, approximately 2.9% of them singletons. Time point in this sample: sample taken at primary tumor resection. Sample: lung tumor tissue, taken at surgery. The source is a male donor with early-stage non-small cell lung cancer.

This chain links TRBV7-9 with TRBJ1-2; D gene ambiguous. Per the germline V gene, CDR1 is SEHNR and CDR2 is FQNEAQ (reference sequence). Trimming removed 5 bases at V and 12 bases at J, with 22 bases between. This CDR3 has 14 residues. The CDR3 nucleotides are TGTGCCAGCAGCCCCAGGACCGTTGGCCGAGGCGACACCTTC. It encodes CASSPRTVGRGDTF.

By proportion, this clonotype is medium-sized. The chain links TRBV28 to TRBJ1-5; D is perhaps TRBD1 (6 bases). Per germline, CDR1 MDHEN and CDR2 SYDVKM. Trimming took 7 bases from V and 4 from J, leaving 17 bases between them. This CDR3 contains 15 residues. CDR3 DNA: TGTGCCAGCATCCCTAGGGGGTGGAGGAATCAGCCCCAGCATTTT. Its protein is CASIPRGWRNQPQHF.

The rearrangement links TRBV19 to TRBJ1-2; D is unclear. In germline, CDR1 is LNHDA, CDR2 SQIVND (reference sequence). The CDR3 is made up of 13 amino acids. Trimming took 3 bases from V and 2 from J, leaving 7 bases between them. The CDR3 DNA reads TGTGCCAGTAGTATTCCGGGCAACTATGGCTACACCTTC. Translation: CASSIPGNYGYTF.

At least ten counts were recorded for this clonotype. The genes are TRBV10-2 and TRBJ2-3; D unclear. Germline V gives CDR1 WSHSY, CDR2 SAAADI. The CDR3 is 13 residues long. V lost 4 bases, J lost 4 bases, and 9 bases lay in between. CDR3 sequence reads: CASSVPGSDTQYF. The CDR3 nucleotides are TGCGCCAGCAGTGTACCTGGTTCAGATACGCAGTATTTT.

This clonotype occurred many times. This rearrangement joins TRBV7-2 to TRBJ2-2; D is possibly TRBD1 or TRBD2 (5 bases each). Germline CDR1 is SGHTA and CDR2 is FQGNSA. Trimming took 5 bases from V and 5 from J, leaving 24 bases between them. This CDR3 contains 18 residues. This CDR3 is CASSPRRTIRTMTGELFF. The CDR3 nucleotides are TGTGCCAGCAGCCCGAGGAGGACAATCCGAACAATGACCGGGGAGCTGTTTTTT.

This clonotype has ten or more counts. The chain combines TRBV5-1 with TRBJ1-2; D ambiguous. The germline V gene encodes CDR1 SGHRS and CDR2 YFSETQ. V lost 7 bases and J lost 2, with 15 bases in between. This CDR3 spans 14 amino acids. Here the CDR3 reads CASGSSEANYGYTF. In nucleotides, the CDR3 is TGCGCCAGCGGGTCTTCTGAGGCCAACTATGGCTACACCTTC. Full variable domain (missing parts from reference TRBV5-1 and TRBJ1-2): KAGVTQTPRYLIKTRGQQVTLSCSPISGHRSVSWYQQTPGQGLQFLFEYFSETQRNKGNFPGRFSGRQFSNSRSEMNVSTLELGDSALYLCASGSSEANYGYTFGSGTRLTVV.

This clonotype came up many times. This chain links TRBV5-6 with TRBJ1-6; D is possibly TRBD1 (5 bases). Germline CDR1 is SGHDT and CDR2 is YYEEEE. The V and J ends lost 1 base and 6 bases respectively, with 14 bases between them. This CDR3 comprises 16 residues. CDR3 sequence reads: CASSLTGLTSNSPLHF. The CDR3 nucleotides read TGTGCCAGCAGCTTGACAGGCTTAACCAGTAATTCACCCCTCCACTTT.

The genes are TRBV9 and TRBJ2-3; D is tentatively TRBD1 or TRBD2 (6 bases each). V was pared by 0 bases and J by 5 bases, with 19 bases between. Looked up from germline, CDR1 is SGDLS and CDR2 is YYNGEE. This CDR3 contains 17 residues. CDR3 in DNA: TGTGCCAGCAGCGTAGGGGCCGGGGGCTCAAGGGGAGATACGCAGTATTTT. It is translated as CASSVGAGGSRGDTQYF. The full variable domain, rest sourced from reference TRBV9 and TRBJ2-3, is DSGVTQTPKHLITATGQRVTLRCSPRSGDLSVYWYQQSLDQGLQFLIQYYNGEERAKGNILERFSAQQFPDLHSELNLSSLELGDSALYFCASSVGAGGSRGDTQYFGPGTRLTVL.

This clonotype appeared many times. The chain uses TRBV6-5 and TRBJ1-5; possible D gene TRBD1, 5 bases. The CDR3 spans 15 residues. CDR1 and CDR2 from the germline V gene are MNHEY and SVGAGI. V lost 5 bases and J 3 bases, leaving 14 bases between the germline ends. Here the CDR3 reads CASSPRTNANQPQHF. DNA for the CDR3: TGTGCCAGCAGTCCACGGACAAACGCCAATCAGCCCCAGCATTTT.

Ten or more counts support this clonotype. The chain links TRBV3-1 to TRBJ1-5; no definite D call. Germline CDR1 reads LGHDT; CDR2 reads YNNKEL (reference sequence). Deletions cut 8 bases from V and 5 bases from J, with 13 bases between. This CDR3 has 13 residues. In DNA, the CDR3 is TGTGCCAGCGGGTTTGCAGGTGATCAGCCCCAGCATTTT. It is translated as CASGFAGDQPQHF.

This clonotype was found many times. CDR3 sequence reads: CASSSIDMNTEAFF. The CDR3 nucleotides read TGTGCCAGCAGTTCGATTGATATGAACACTGAAGCTTTCTTT. V is TRBV12-3 or TRBV12-4 and J is TRBJ1-1; D not certain. V lost 4 bases to trimming and J lost 0 bases, with 9 bases between them. This CDR3 has 14 amino acids.

This clonotype was recorded at least ten times. The J gene is TRBJ2-3, the V gene TRBV20-1; D not certain. CDR1 and CDR2 from the germline V gene are DFQATT and SNEGSKA (reference sequence). V was cut by 8 bases and J by 5 bases, with 11 bases left in between. There are 11 residues in the CDR3. CDR3 in DNA: TGCAGTTATAAGGCGAGAGATACGCAGTATTTT. Translated: CSYKARDTQYF.

In this sample, this clonotype turned up many times. The chain couples TRBV11-3 to TRBJ2-3, with D unresolved. This CDR3 spans 14 amino acids. The V gene's germline CDR1 is SGHNT and CDR2 YENEEA. The V end lost 5 bases, the J end lost 2 bases, and 11 bases lay between the germline ends. CDR3: CASSAGAVTDTQYF. The CDR3, as DNA: TGTGCCAGCAGCGCCGGCGCTGTCACAGATACGCAGTATTTT. Filled out from reference TRBV11-3 and TRBJ2-3, the complete variable domain reads EAGVVQSPRYKIIEKKQPVAFWCNPISGHNTLYWYLQNLGQGPELLIRYENEEAVDDSQLPKDRFSAERLKGVDSTLKIQPAELGDSAVYLCASSAGAVTDTQYFGPGTRLTVL.

This clonotype was observed many times. J is TRBJ1-4 and V is TRBV7-2, with 7 nucleotides matching TRBD1. J gave up 8 bases and V 6 bases, and 3 bases lay outside the gene matches. CDR3 length equals 12 residues. CDR1 SGHTA and CDR2 FQGNSA come from the germline V gene. CDR3 DNA: TGTGCCAGCAGTTCGGGACAGGAAAAACTGTTTTTT. It translates to CASSSGQEKLFF. The whole variable domain, remainder taken from reference TRBV7-2 and TRBJ1-4, is GAGVSQSPSNKVTEKGKDVELRCDPISGHTALYWYRQSLGQGLEFLIYFQGNSAPDKSGLPSDRFSAERTGGSVSTLTIQRTQQEDSAVYLCASSSGQEKLFFGSGTQLSVL.